Listed here are 23 T cell receptor beta chains from one sample, sequenced in a study of beta chain features in type 1 diabetes. Overall study results and limits: In every one of the four CD4+ subsets, TCRB CDR3s were moderately but significantly shorter in Type 1 diabetes patients.

Which antigens these TCRs recognize remains unknown. Of the isolated RNA, all was reverse transcribed, and so the sequenced material was expressed TCRB transcripts. Sequencing used immunoSEQ multiplex PCR; TCRdb keeps in-frame clones, though not all of them. The sample holds 100,000 to 150,000 clones, 15% to 20% seen once. The sample was central memory CD4+ T cells from blood. The receptors here all came from a man younger than 30 with type 1 diabetes.

This clone appeared a few times. The chain joins TRBV6-5 to TRBJ2-7, with TRBD2 matching 7 bases. Germline CDR1 and CDR2: MNHEY and SVGAGI. The CDR3 covers 15 residues. V shed 6 bases and J 3 bases; nucleotides not matched to a gene: 11. In nucleotides, the CDR3 is TGTGCCAGCAGCCCATCCGGGACTACCCTCTACGAGCAGTACTTC. Amino acids: CASSPSGTTLYEQYF.

This rearrangement joins TRBV7-9 to TRBJ2-5, with TRBD2 matching 7 bases. This CDR3 comprises 14 residues. The germline V gene encodes CDR1 SEHNR and CDR2 FQNEAQ (reference sequence). Germline trimming cut 5 bases from V and 1 base from J; bases unmatched to any gene: 4. The CDR3 coding sequence is TGTGCCAGCAGCCAACTAGCGATCCAAGAGACCCAGTACTTC. This codes for CASSQLAIQETQYF.

This clone was seen a handful of times. The chain joins TRBV9 to TRBJ1-4; 9 bases align to TRBD1. The CDR3 spans 14 residues. Germline V gene data show CDR1 as SGDLS and CDR2 as YYNGEE. The junction had 4 bases not matched to a gene; V was cut back by 3 bases and J by 7 bases. The CDR3 coding sequence is TGTGCCAGCAGCGGCGGACAGGGGATTGAAAAACTGTTTTTT. This translates into CASSGGQGIEKLFF.

The genes are TRBV2 and TRBJ2-3, with D possibly TRBD2 on 6 matching bases. V shed 6 bases and J shed 4 bases, with 11 bases lying between them. The CDR3 consists of 13 residues. Germline assignment: CDR1 SNHLY and CDR2 FYNNEI. The CDR3 protein is CASSNTSPDTQYF. The CDR3 region has the DNA TGTGCCAGCAGCAACACTAGCCCAGATACGCAGTATTTT.

This sequence joins TRBV7-9 and TRBJ2-7, with TRBD1 as a possible D gene (5 bases). This CDR3 region has 14 residues. Per the germline V gene, CDR1 is SEHNR and CDR2 is FQNEAQ (reference sequence). V shed 5 bases and J shed 3 bases, with 14 bases lying between them. The CDR3 DNA follows: TGTGCCAGCAGCATAGAAGGGGCAGGCTACGAGCAGTACTTC. Protein product: CASSIEGAGYEQYF.

The V call is TRBV29-1, the J call TRBJ2-1, with 7 bases identical to TRBD2. In germline, CDR1 is SQVTM, CDR2 ANQGSEA. The junction had 9 bases not matched to a gene; V was cut back by 5 bases and J by 8 bases. The CDR3 has 13 residues. The CDR3, as DNA: TGCAGCGTTACCCTGGGGGGGTCATATGAGCAGTTCTTC. As protein: CSVTLGGSYEQFF.

This clone was observed a handful of times. The DNA for the CDR3 is TGTGCCAGCAGTCGACAGGGAGGCGAGACCCAGTACTTC. This codes for CASSRQGGETQYF. The V gene is TRBV11-3, the J gene TRBJ2-5, with D possibly being TRBD1 (7 bases). CDR3 length equals 13 residues. Germline CDR1 reads SGHNT; CDR2 reads YENEEA. Trimming pared 6 bases from V and 5 bases from J, leaving 13 bases between.

The chain has TRBV28 and TRBJ2-7; D may match TRBD1 or TRBD2 (5 bases each). The V end was cut by 5 bases, the J end by 8 bases, with 16 bases between. Germline V gene lookup returns CDR1 MDHEN and CDR2 SYDVKM. This CDR3 comprises 13 residues. The CDR3 sequence is CASSEGSVGKQYF. The CDR3, as DNA: TGTGCCAGCAGTGAGGGGAGTGTTGGGAAGCAGTACTTC.

The V and J genes are TRBV30 and TRBJ1-1; D gene unclear. The CDR3 is 14 amino acids. CDR1 GTSNPN and CDR2 SVGIG come from the germline V gene (reference sequence). V lost 0 bases and J 3 bases, leaving 11 bases between the germline ends. The CDR3 bases are TGTGCCTGGAGTGTAGGAGGGCGTCACACTGAAGCTTTCTTT. This codes for CAWSVGGRHTEAFF. The full variable domain, in which reference TRBV30 and TRBJ1-1 provide the parts outside the CDR3, is SQTIHQWPATLVQPVGSPLSLECTVEGTSNPNLYWYRQAAGRGLQLLFYSVGIGQISSEVPQNLSASRPQDRQFILSSKKLLLSDSGFYLCAWSVGGRHTEAFFGQGTRLTVV.

This clone was picked up a small number of times. CDR3 protein: CSAQKQTGGYEQYF. In DNA form, the CDR3 reads TGCAGCGCCCAGAAACAGACAGGGGGTTACGAGCAGTACTTC. V usage is TRBV29-1 and J usage is TRBJ2-7; 9 nucleotides line up with TRBD1. Germline V gene lookup returns CDR1 SQVTM and CDR2 ANQGSEA. CDR3 size: 14 residues. The ends lost 7 bases at V and 4 bases at J; junction bases unmatched: 11.

CDR3 DNA sequence: TGTGCCAGCAGAGGGTCAGGAAGATTCACTGAAGCTTTCTTT. The encoded protein is CASRGSGRFTEAFF. V is TRBV27 and J is TRBJ1-1; D remains unclear. CDR1 and CDR2 from the germline V gene are MNHEY and SMNVEV (reference sequence). Trimming removed 6 bases from V and 4 bases from J, with 15 bases in between. The CDR3 is 14 amino acids.

This clone turned up a few times. The likely explanation is a read error, given a far larger clone one base away. This chain connects TRBV30 to TRBJ2-3, with D maybe TRBD2 (6 bases). Germline CDR1 reads GTSNPN; CDR2 reads SVGIG (reference sequence). The V end was cut by 8 bases, the J end by 2 bases, with 17 bases between. The CDR3 spans 14 residues. CDR3 DNA: TGTGCCCGGGACCCGGGACTGTCCACAGATACGCAGTATTTT. It specifies CARDPGLSTDTQYF.

V usage is TRBV4-2 and J usage is TRBJ2-1; 9 bases fit TRBD2. Germline-derived CDR1 and CDR2 are LGHNA and YNFKEQ. The junction had 2 bases not matched to a gene; V was cut back by 5 bases and J by 0 bases. The CDR3 loop spans 15 amino acids. The CDR3 loop reads CASSFSGSSYNEQFF. The CDR3 DNA reads as TGTGCCAGCAGCTTTAGCGGGAGCTCCTACAATGAGCAGTTCTTC.

The J gene is TRBJ1-2, the V gene TRBV5-1; tentative D call: TRBD1 (6 bases). Germline lookup yields CDR1 SGHRS and CDR2 YFSETQ. Trimming cost V 7 bases and J 5 bases, with 21 bases left between them. This CDR3 is 15 amino acids long. For the CDR3, the DNA is TGCGCCAGCGGACAGTCGGCTTCTAGAACATATGGCTACACCTTC. Protein sequence: CASGQSASRTYGYTF.

The table lists this clone with a few counts. This chain joins TRBV5-4 and TRBJ2-3, with D possibly being TRBD2 (5 bases). Per the germline V gene, CDR1 is SGHNT and CDR2 is YYREEE (reference sequence). The ends were cut back, 5 bases at V and 2 bases at J, with 6 bases in the middle. The CDR3 has 12 residues. CDR3 amino acids: CASRRDTDTQYF. DNA of the CDR3: TGTGCCAGCAGGAGGGACACAGATACGCAGTATTTT.

V and J are TRBV7-8 and TRBJ2-7; no clear D gene. V dropped 4 bases and J dropped 2 bases, with 0 bases sitting between them. Per germline, CDR1 SGHVS and CDR2 FQNEAQ. This CDR3 region has 10 residues. CDR3 DNA: TGTGCCAGCAGCTCCTACGAGCAGTACTTC. Encoded protein: CASSSYEQYF.

This clone was picked up a small number of times. This chain connects TRBV30 to TRBJ2-4; the D gene is possibly TRBD2 (5 bases). Germline CDR1 is GTSNPN and CDR2 is SVGIG (reference sequence). This CDR3 region has 12 residues. Trimming removed 2 bases at V and 5 bases at J, with 7 bases between. The CDR3 here is CAWSRTENIQYF. Here the CDR3 DNA reads TGTGCCTGGAGTAGGACTGAAAACATTCAGTACTTC.

The table lists this clone with a few counts. V gene TRBV10-1 combines with J gene TRBJ2-3; D is unresolved. This CDR3 spans 13 amino acids. The V gene lost 2 bases and the J gene lost 3 bases, with 6 bases spanning the gap. Germline assignment: CDR1 WNHNN and CDR2 SYGVQD (reference sequence). CDR3 sequence: CASSEEVTDTQYF. DNA of the CDR3: TGCGCCAGCAGTGAGGAAGTAACAGATACGCAGTATTTT.

The J gene is TRBJ1-1, the V gene TRBV29-1, with D perhaps TRBD1 (5 bases). This CDR3 comprises 11 residues. V lost 0 bases, J lost 10 bases, and 9 bases lay in between. The germline CDR1 and CDR2 sequences are SQVTM and ANQGSEA. CDR3 amino acids: CSVEDGRGAFF. CDR3 in DNA: TGCAGCGTTGAAGATGGGAGGGGAGCTTTCTTT.

The J gene is TRBJ1-5, the V gene TRBV28, with D unresolved. V was trimmed by 7 bases and J by 1 base, leaving 11 bases between them. Germline loops: CDR1 MDHEN, CDR2 SYDVKM. The CDR3 runs to 14 residues. The CDR3 DNA is TGTGCCAGCAACGAGCAACTAAGCAATCAGCCCCAGCATTTT. Protein product: CASNEQLSNQPQHF.

This clone was found a few times. V is TRBV30 and J is TRBJ2-7; TRBD1 might be the D (6 bases). Germline lookup yields CDR1 GTSNPN and CDR2 SVGIG (reference sequence). The germline V and J ends were trimmed by 5 bases and 3 bases, with 20 bases remaining between them. The CDR3 contains 15 residues. The CDR3 is CAWAKPDRNYYEQYF. The CDR3 DNA reads TGTGCCTGGGCAAAGCCCGACAGGAATTACTACGAGCAGTACTTC.

The chain uses TRBV30 and TRBJ2-1, with D perhaps given as TRBD1 or TRBD2 (6 bases each). The CDR3 contains 13 residues. The germline V and J ends were trimmed by 3 bases and 6 bases, with 12 bases remaining between them. Per the germline V gene, CDR1 is GTSNPN and CDR2 is SVGIG (reference sequence). The CDR3 spells CAWRSEGGNEQFF. DNA for the CDR3: TGTGCCTGGAGGTCTGAGGGGGGCAATGAGCAGTTCTTC. The full variable domain, its missing parts supplied by reference TRBV30 and TRBJ2-1, is SQTIHQWPATLVQPVGSPLSLECTVEGTSNPNLYWYRQAAGRGLQLLFYSVGIGQISSEVPQNLSASRPQDRQFILSSKKLLLSDSGFYLCAWRSEGGNEQFFGPGTRLTVL.

This clone was recorded a few times. The chain uses TRBV19 and TRBJ1-2; TRBD1 might be the D (5 bases). The CDR3 length is 15 residues. Germline CDR1 LNHDA, CDR2 SQIVND (reference sequence). Trimming removed 7 bases at V and 4 bases at J, with 19 bases between. CDR3 DNA sequence: TGTGCCAGTACCACCCGATTTGGGGGAGGCTATGGCTACACCTTC. It codes for CASTTRFGGGYGYTF. The full variable domain, in which reference TRBV19 and TRBJ1-2 provide the parts outside the CDR3, is DGGITQSPKYLFRKEGQNVTLSCEQNLNHDAMYWYRQDPGQGLRLIYYSQIVNDFQKGDIAEGYSVSREKKESFPLTVTSAQKNPTAFYLCASTTRFGGGYGYTFGSGTRLTVV.